One and the same sample provided the 19 T cell receptor beta chains below, sequenced in a study of PD-L1 blockade in urothelial cancer. Generated by immunoSEQ multiplex PCR, the TCRdb table keeps only in-frame clones and is missing some. This table has 33,000 or so clones, about four fifths appearing once. Time point defined: pretreatment peripheral blood. This specimen was PBMCs, taken around atezolizumab (anti-PD-L1) treatment. Source of these receptors: a man aged 55-75 years with urothelial cancer.

The sample holds one count of this clone. The gene calls are TRBV6-5 and TRBJ2-7, with 9 bases matching TRBD1. CDR3 size: 14 residues. After removal of 5 bases from V and 2 bases from J, the junction contained 4 bases not matched to a gene. The V gene's germline CDR1 is MNHEY and CDR2 SVGAGI. The chain's CDR3 is CASSVDRGPYEQYF. CDR3 nucleotides: TGTGCCAGCAGTGTGGACAGGGGCCCCTACGAGCAGTACTTC.

V gene TRBV11-2 combines with J gene TRBJ1-1, with D possibly being TRBD1 (5 bases). Germline assignment: CDR1 SGHAT and CDR2 FQNNGV. This CDR3 has 17 residues. V gave up 3 bases and J gave up 0 bases, with 17 bases separating them. CDR3 DNA: TGTGCCAGCAGCTTCAACACCCCAGGGTTTATGAACACTGAAGCTTTCTTT. Its protein product is CASSFNTPGFMNTEAFF.

The J gene is TRBJ1-6, the V gene TRBV6-5; TRBD1 matches at 8 bases. The trim removed 7 bases at V and 9 bases at J, leaving 11 bases unmatched. The CDR3 sequence is 15 residues long. CDR1 and CDR2 from the germline V gene are MNHEY and SVGAGI. The CDR3 loop reads CASTEQGGSGSPLHF. The CDR3 nucleotides are TGTGCCAGCACCGAACAGGGGGGGAGTGGTTCACCCCTCCACTTT.

The gene calls are TRBV5-1 and TRBJ2-7; D possibly corresponds to TRBD1 (5 bases). CDR3 length: 15 amino acids. V lost 0 bases to trimming and J lost 9 bases, with 19 bases between them. The germline V gene has CDR1 SGHRS and CDR2 YFSETQ. The CDR3 protein is CASSLVVRGDDGQYF. The CDR3 bases are TGCGCCAGCAGCTTGGTCGTTAGGGGCGATGATGGGCAGTACTTC.

This clone was picked up a small number of times. The chain carries TRBV12-5 and TRBJ2-1, with D possibly TRBD1 on 6 matching bases. Germline lookup yields CDR1 LGHNT and CDR2 FRNRAP. V lost 5 bases to trimming and J lost 3 bases, with 8 bases between them. CDR3 length: 13 residues. The CDR3: CASGGTNYNEQFF. CDR3 sequence (DNA): TGTGCTAGTGGTGGGACAAACTACAATGAGCAGTTCTTC.

This chain uses TRBV2 with TRBJ1-2; TRBD1 might be the D (6 bases). Per germline, CDR1 SNHLY and CDR2 FYNNEI. V shed 6 bases and J shed 0 bases, with 11 bases lying between them. This CDR3 is built from 14 residues. The CDR3 spells CASRGDTTNYGYTF. The CDR3 bases are TGTGCCAGCAGGGGGGACACTACTAACTATGGCTACACCTTC.

Written as DNA, the CDR3 is TGTGCCAGCAGCCTCCAGGGGGCGGAAAACAATGAGCAGTTCTTC. This sequence encodes CASSLQGAENNEQFF. V is TRBV5-4 and J is TRBJ2-1; TRBD1 matches 8 bases. The CDR3 is made up of 15 amino acids. CDR1 and CDR2 from the germline V gene are SGHNT and YYREEE (reference sequence). The ends lost 4 bases at V and 5 bases at J; junction bases unmatched: 8.

CDR3 protein: CASSSLGSSGANVLTF. CDR3 nucleotides: TGTGCCAGCAGCTCCCTCGGGAGCTCTGGGGCCAACGTCCTGACTTTC. The V gene is TRBV5-4, the J gene TRBJ2-6; maybe TRBD2 (6 bases). V gave up 3 bases and J gave up 0 bases, with 10 bases separating them. Germline V CDR1 and CDR2: SGHNT, YYREEE (reference sequence). The CDR3 length is 16 residues. The full variable domain, with the rest looked up from reference TRBV5-4 and TRBJ2-6, is ETGVTQSPTHLIKTRGQQVTLRCSSQSGHNTVSWYQQALGQGPQFIFQYYREEENGRGNFPPRFSGLQFPNYSSELNVNALELDDSALYLCASSSLGSSGANVLTFGAGSRLTVL.

Written as DNA, the CDR3 is TGTGCCAGCGGACAGGCGAGCTCCTACGAGCAGTACTTC. Amino acid sequence: CASGQASSYEQYF. The V gene is TRBV28, the J gene TRBJ2-7; TRBD1 agrees at 7 bases. This CDR3 has 13 amino acids. Germline V lookup: CDR1 MDHEN, CDR2 SYDVKM. V shed 8 bases and J 0 bases; nucleotides not matched to a gene: 4.

This clone appeared a few times. The chain's CDR3 is CASSALAGRSGANVLTF. The CDR3 DNA is TGTGCCAGCAGCGCACTAGCGGGGAGGTCTGGGGCCAACGTCCTGACTTTC. The chain joins TRBV27 to TRBJ2-6; 10 bases agree with TRBD2. V shed 6 bases and J 1 base; nucleotides not matched to a gene: 6. Germline CDR1 reads MNHEY; CDR2 reads SMNVEV (reference sequence). This CDR3 has 17 amino acids.

There are a few counts of this clone. The V call is TRBV18, the J call TRBJ1-1, with 7 positions matching TRBD1. The CDR3 runs to 14 residues. V lost 3 bases, J lost 0 bases, and 1 base stayed unmatched. CDR1 is KGHSH, CDR2 LQKENI, per germline. CDR3 nucleotides: TGTGCCAGCTCACCGGACAGGCTGAACACTGAAGCTTTCTTT. It codes for CASSPDRLNTEAFF.

J is TRBJ1-3 and V is TRBV30, with D unresolved. V gave up 1 base and J gave up 5 bases, with 12 bases separating them. This CDR3 region has 14 residues. Germline V gene lookup returns CDR1 GTSNPN and CDR2 SVGIG (reference sequence). CDR3 nucleotide sequence: TGTGCCTGGAGTGCCTCCCGAGCGAGAAACACCATATATTTT. This gives the protein CAWSASRARNTIYF.

The gene calls are TRBV5-1 and TRBJ2-1; 9 nucleotides line up with TRBD1. The germline gives CDR1 SGHRS, CDR2 YFSETQ. Losses at the gene ends were 3 bases for V and 6 bases for J; bases not matched to a gene: 13. This CDR3 region has 17 residues. The CDR3 protein is CASSYKLTGGFFNEQFF. In nucleotides, the CDR3 is TGCGCCAGCAGCTACAAATTAACAGGGGGCTTCTTCAATGAGCAGTTCTTC.

This chain links TRBV6-6 with TRBJ1-1, with 8 bases fitting TRBD1. V lost 6 bases, J lost 6 bases, and 12 bases stayed unmatched. Germline CDR1 MNHNY, CDR2 SVGAGI (reference sequence). This CDR3 region has 15 residues. CDR3 in DNA: TGTGCCAGCAGGGGATCGATAGGACAGGGACCTGAAGCTTTCTTT. It is translated as CASRGSIGQGPEAFF.

The J gene is TRBJ1-2, the V gene TRBV6-5; a possible D gene is TRBD1 (5 bases). The CDR3 has 15 amino acids. The germline V and J ends were trimmed by 7 bases and 2 bases, with 17 bases remaining between them. From germline, CDR1 is MNHEY and CDR2 SVGAGI. In DNA form, the CDR3 reads TGTGCCAGCAAAACCATAAAGGGGCCAAACTATGGCTACACCTTC. The encoded protein is CASKTIKGPNYGYTF.

The chain links TRBV10-3 to TRBJ2-7, with D possibly TRBD1 on 5 matching bases. V lost 4 bases and J lost 0, with 22 bases in between. CDR1 is ENHRY, CDR2 SYGVKD, per germline. This CDR3 has 18 amino acids. CDR3 loop: CAISGDPTERKSSYEQYF. The CDR3 region has the DNA TGTGCCATCAGTGGCGACCCGACAGAACGCAAAAGCTCCTACGAGCAGTACTTC.

A single count supports this clone. V usage is TRBV6-5 and J usage is TRBJ1-3, with no clear D. The germline V gene has CDR1 MNHEY and CDR2 SVGAGI. The CDR3 is 15 amino acids. V was shortened by 4 bases and J by 1 base, with 11 bases between the two germline ends. Here the CDR3 reads CASSSGRRSGNTIYF. The CDR3 DNA sequence: TGTGCCAGCAGTTCGGGCCGGAGGTCTGGAAACACCATATATTTT.

As DNA, the CDR3 is TGTGCCAGCAGTCTCAGACAGGGGACTCAGCCCCAGCATTTT. As protein: CASSLRQGTQPQHF. The chain links TRBV28 to TRBJ1-5; 8 bases fit TRBD1. Losses at the gene ends were 5 bases for V and 6 bases for J; bases not matched to a gene: 6. Germline CDR1 and CDR2: MDHEN and SYDVKM. The CDR3 runs to 14 residues. The variable domain in full, completed from reference TRBV28 and TRBJ1-5, reads DVKVTQSSRYLVKRTGEKVFLECVQDMDHENMFWYRQDPGLGLRLIYFSYDVKMKEKGDIPEGYSVSREKKERFSLILESASTNQTSMYLCASSLRQGTQPQHFGDGTRLSIL.

This clone appeared a few times. V gene TRBV7-2 combines with J gene TRBJ1-4; perhaps TRBD1 as D (6 bases). V was clipped by 4 bases and J by 5 bases, with 14 bases between them. Germline V lookup: CDR1 SGHTA, CDR2 FQGNSA. This CDR3 spans 15 amino acids. This CDR3 is CASSWGRLTNEKLFF. CDR3 coding DNA: TGTGCCAGCAGCTGGGGGCGGCTGACCAATGAAAAACTGTTTTTT.